These 7 T cell receptor beta chains were sequenced from one sample in a study of response to subunit inactivated influenza vaccine. TCRdb reprocessed the RT-PCR reads via MiXCR and lists one record per CDR3 protein. The sample records about 700,000 distinct CDR3 sequences, about 15% being singletons. The sample consisted of PBMCs from blood, taken 14 to 15 days before vaccination. The receptors come from a man in his fifties who received an inactivated influenza vaccine.

Only a few counts were recorded for this clonotype. V and J are TRBV20-1 and TRBJ2-3; 9 nucleotides match TRBD2. Trimming removed 2 bases from V and 1 base from J; junction bases left unmatched: 7. This CDR3 comprises 16 residues. CDR1 is DFQATT and CDR2 is SNEGSKA in the germline V gene (reference sequence). CDR3 bases: TGCAGTGCTAGACACCCTAGCGGGATTCGCACAGATACGCAGTATTTT. Residues: CSARHPSGIRTDTQYF.

The rearrangement joins TRBV5-4 to TRBJ2-5, with TRBD2 identical over 7 bases. Germline V gene sequence: CDR1 SGHNT, CDR2 YYREEE (reference sequence). Trimming took 3 bases from V and 5 from J; bases not matched to a gene: 10. The CDR3 length is 15 residues. This chain's CDR3 is CASSSQVAGTETQYF. In DNA, the CDR3 is TGTGCCAGCAGCTCCCAGGTAGCGGGCACGGAGACCCAGTACTTC.

The genes are TRBV5-1 and TRBJ2-6; tentatively, D is TRBD1 or TRBD2 (5 bases each). The germline gives CDR1 SGHRS, CDR2 YFSETQ. The CDR3 sequence is 19 residues long. V dropped 0 bases and J dropped 0 bases, with 16 bases sitting between them. CDR3 region: CASSLAGAGLLSGANVLTF. The CDR3 DNA reads as TGCGCCAGCAGCTTGGCCGGGGCAGGGTTACTCTCTGGGGCCAACGTCCTGACTTTC. Supplemented by reference TRBV5-1 and TRBJ2-6, the full variable domain reads KAGVTQTPRYLIKTRGQQVTLSCSPISGHRSVSWYQQTPGQGLQFLFEYFSETQRNKGNFPGRFSGRQFSNSRSEMNVSTLELGDSALYLCASSLAGAGLLSGANVLTFGAGSRLTVL.

The V and J genes are TRBV20-1 and TRBJ2-1; 14 nucleotides line up with TRBD2. The CDR3 loop spans 14 amino acids. CDR1 DFQATT and CDR2 SNEGSKA come from the germline V gene (reference sequence). The V gene end was trimmed by 6 bases and the J gene end by 6 bases; junction bases not matched to a gene: 4. The chain's CDR3 is CSAPTSGRGNEQFF. The CDR3 coding sequence is TGCAGTGCCCCGACTAGCGGGAGGGGCAATGAGCAGTTCTTC.

This chain uses TRBV4-3 with TRBJ2-3, with unresolved D. V lost 0 bases, J lost 4 bases, and 8 bases lay in between. Germline CDR1 reads LGHNA; CDR2 reads YSLEER. CDR3 length equals 14 residues. CDR3 region: CASSQDVVADTQYF. CDR3 DNA sequence: TGCGCCAGCAGCCAAGATGTTGTGGCAGATACGCAGTATTTT.

This clonotype showed up just a few times. V and J are TRBV27 and TRBJ2-7; 7 positions agree with TRBD1. The germline V gene encodes CDR1 MNHEY and CDR2 SMNVEV (reference sequence). This CDR3 region has 14 residues. With 5 bases clipped from V and 2 bases from J, the junction kept 6 bases outside the gene matches. The CDR3: CASSRYRGPYEQYF. The CDR3 nucleotides read TGTGCCAGCAGTCGTTACAGGGGACCCTACGAGCAGTACTTC.

The gene calls are TRBV20-1 and TRBJ2-7; 9 bases are shared with TRBD1. This CDR3 comprises 14 residues. V lost 4 bases and J lost 6; bases outside the gene matches: 10. Germline CDR1 and CDR2: DFQATT and SNEGSKA (reference sequence). CDR3 sequence (DNA): TGCAGTGCTACCCCCGACAGGGGGTCCGTCGAGCAGTACTTC. Encoded protein: CSATPDRGSVEQYF.